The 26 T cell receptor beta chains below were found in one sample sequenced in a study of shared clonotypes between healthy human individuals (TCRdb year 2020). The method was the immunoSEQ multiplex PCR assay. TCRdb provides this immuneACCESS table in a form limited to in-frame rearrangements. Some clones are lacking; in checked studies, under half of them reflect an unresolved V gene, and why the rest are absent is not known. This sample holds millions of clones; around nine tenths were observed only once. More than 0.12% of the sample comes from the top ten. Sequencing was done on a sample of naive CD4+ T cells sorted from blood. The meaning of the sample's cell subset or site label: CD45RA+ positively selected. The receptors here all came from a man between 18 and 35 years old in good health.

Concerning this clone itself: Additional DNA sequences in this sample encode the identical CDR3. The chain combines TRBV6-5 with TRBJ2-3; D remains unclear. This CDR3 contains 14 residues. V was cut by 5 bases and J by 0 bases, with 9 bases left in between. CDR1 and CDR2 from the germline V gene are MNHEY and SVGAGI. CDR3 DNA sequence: TGTGCCAGCAGTCGGACCGGTAGCACAGATACGCAGTATTTT. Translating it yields CASSRTGSTDTQYF.

The CDR3 reads CASSPWEGGYNEQFF. The CDR3 nucleotides are TGTGCCAGCAGCCCCTGGGAGGGAGGTTACAATGAGCAGTTCTTC. The J gene is TRBJ2-1, the V gene TRBV7-2; 7 nucleotides match TRBD2. The length of the CDR3 is 15 residues. With V trimmed by 5 bases and J by 4 bases, 8 bases remained unmatched. The V gene's germline CDR1 is SGHTA and CDR2 FQGNSA.

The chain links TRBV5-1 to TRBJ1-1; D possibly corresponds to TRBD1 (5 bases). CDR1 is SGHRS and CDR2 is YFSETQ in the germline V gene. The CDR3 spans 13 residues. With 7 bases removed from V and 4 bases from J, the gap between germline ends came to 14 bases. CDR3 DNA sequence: TGCGCCAGCGGGATCAGGGAAGGCACTGAAGCTTTCTTT. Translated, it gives CASGIREGTEAFF.

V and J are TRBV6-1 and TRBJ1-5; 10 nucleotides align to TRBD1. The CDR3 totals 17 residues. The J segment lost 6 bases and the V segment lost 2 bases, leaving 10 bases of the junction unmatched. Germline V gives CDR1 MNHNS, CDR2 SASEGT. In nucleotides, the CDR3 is TGTGCCAGCAGTGAATCAAGGACAGGGGGTTTTTTTCAGCCCCAGCATTTT. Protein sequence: CASSESRTGGFFQPQHF.

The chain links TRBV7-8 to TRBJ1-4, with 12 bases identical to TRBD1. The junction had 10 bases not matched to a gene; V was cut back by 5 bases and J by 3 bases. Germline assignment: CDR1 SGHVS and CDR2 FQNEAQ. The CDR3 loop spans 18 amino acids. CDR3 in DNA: TGTGCCAGCAGCCCAGGTTTGGGACAGGGGGCGTCTAATGAAAAACTGTTTTTT. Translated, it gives CASSPGLGQGASNEKLFF.

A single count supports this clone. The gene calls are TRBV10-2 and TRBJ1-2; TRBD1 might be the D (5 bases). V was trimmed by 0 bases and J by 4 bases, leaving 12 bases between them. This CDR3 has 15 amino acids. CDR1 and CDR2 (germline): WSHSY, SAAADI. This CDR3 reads CASSESASGSYGYTF. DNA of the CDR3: TGCGCCAGCAGTGAGTCGGCATCAGGGAGCTATGGCTACACCTTC.

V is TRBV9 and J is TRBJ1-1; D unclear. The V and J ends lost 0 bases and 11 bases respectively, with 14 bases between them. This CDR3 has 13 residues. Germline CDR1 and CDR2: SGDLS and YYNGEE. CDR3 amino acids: CASSVGVAPGAFF. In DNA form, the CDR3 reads TGTGCCAGCAGCGTAGGGGTGGCCCCGGGGGCTTTCTTT.

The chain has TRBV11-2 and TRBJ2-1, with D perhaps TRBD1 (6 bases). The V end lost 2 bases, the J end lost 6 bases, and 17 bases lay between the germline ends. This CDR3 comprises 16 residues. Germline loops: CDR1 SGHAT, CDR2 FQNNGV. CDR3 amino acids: CASSLIRGAHPNEQFF. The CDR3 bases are TGTGCCAGCAGCTTAATCAGGGGAGCTCACCCCAATGAGCAGTTCTTC.

CDR3 amino acids: CASSLAGLAGGFEQFF. CDR3 bases: TGTGCCAGCAGCTTGGCCGGGCTAGCGGGAGGATTTGAGCAGTTCTTC. The rearrangement joins TRBV5-4 to TRBJ2-1; the match to TRBD2 covers 11 bases. The CDR3 spans 16 residues. Germline V gives CDR1 SGHNT, CDR2 YYREEE (reference sequence). Unmatched junction bases numbered 8, after V lost 0 bases and J lost 9 bases.

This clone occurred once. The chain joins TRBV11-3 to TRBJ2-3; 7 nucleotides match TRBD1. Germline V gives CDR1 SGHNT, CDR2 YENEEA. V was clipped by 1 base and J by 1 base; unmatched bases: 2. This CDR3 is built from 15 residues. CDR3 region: CASSLVGGGTDTQYF. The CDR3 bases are TGTGCCAGCAGCTTAGTAGGGGGCGGCACAGATACGCAGTATTTT.

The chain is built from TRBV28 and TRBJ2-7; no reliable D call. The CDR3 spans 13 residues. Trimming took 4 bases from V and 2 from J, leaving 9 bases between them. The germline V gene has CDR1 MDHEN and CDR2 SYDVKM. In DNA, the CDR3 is TGTGCCAGCAGTTCATACATTGCCTACGAGCAGTACTTC. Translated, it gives CASSSYIAYEQYF.

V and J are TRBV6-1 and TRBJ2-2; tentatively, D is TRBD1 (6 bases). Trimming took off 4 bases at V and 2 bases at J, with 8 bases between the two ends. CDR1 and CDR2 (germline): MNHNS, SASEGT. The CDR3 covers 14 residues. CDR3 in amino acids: CASSGQDNTGELFF. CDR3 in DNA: TGTGCCAGCAGTGGACAGGATAACACCGGGGAGCTGTTTTTT.

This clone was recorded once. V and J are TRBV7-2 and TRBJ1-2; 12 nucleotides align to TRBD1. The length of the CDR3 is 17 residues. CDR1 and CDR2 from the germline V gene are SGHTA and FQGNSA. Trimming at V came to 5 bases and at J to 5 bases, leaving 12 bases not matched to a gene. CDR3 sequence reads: CASSLTGTGGNIYGYTF. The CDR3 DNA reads TGTGCCAGCAGCCTAACCGGGACAGGGGGCAATATTTATGGCTACACCTTC.

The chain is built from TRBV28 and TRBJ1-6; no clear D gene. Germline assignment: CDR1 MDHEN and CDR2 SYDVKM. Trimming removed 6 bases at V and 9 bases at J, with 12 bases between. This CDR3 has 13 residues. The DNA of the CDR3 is TGTGCCAGCAGGGGCCCTATTGGTTCACCCCTCCACTTT. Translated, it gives CASRGPIGSPLHF.

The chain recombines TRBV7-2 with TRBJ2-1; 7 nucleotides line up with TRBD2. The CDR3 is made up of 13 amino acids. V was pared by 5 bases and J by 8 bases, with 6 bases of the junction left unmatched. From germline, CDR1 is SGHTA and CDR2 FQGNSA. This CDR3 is CASSLTTSYEQFF. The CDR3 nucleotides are TGTGCCAGCAGCCTGACGACTAGCTATGAGCAGTTCTTC.

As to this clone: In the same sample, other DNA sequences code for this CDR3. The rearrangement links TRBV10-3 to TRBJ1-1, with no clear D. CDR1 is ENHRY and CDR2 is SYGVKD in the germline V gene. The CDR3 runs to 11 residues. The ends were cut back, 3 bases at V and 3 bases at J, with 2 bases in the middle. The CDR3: CAISDYTEAFF. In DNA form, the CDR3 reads TGTGCCATCAGTGACTACACTGAAGCTTTCTTT.

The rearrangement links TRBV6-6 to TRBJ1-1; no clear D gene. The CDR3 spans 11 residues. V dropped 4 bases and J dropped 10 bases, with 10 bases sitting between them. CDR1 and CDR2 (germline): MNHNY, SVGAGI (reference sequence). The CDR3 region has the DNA TGTGCCAGCAGTTCCAATAGGCTAGCTTTCTTT. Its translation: CASSSNRLAFF.

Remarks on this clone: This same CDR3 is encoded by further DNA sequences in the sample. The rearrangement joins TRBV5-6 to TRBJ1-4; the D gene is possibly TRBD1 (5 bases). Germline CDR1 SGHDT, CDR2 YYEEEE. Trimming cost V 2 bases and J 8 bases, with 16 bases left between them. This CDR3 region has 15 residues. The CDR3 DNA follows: TGTGCCAGCAGCTTCGTCGGGGCGGGTAGCGAAAAACTGTTTTTT. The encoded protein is CASSFVGAGSEKLFF.

This CDR3 is CASSESNGGLYNEQFF. CDR3 DNA: TGCGCCAGCAGTGAGTCGAACGGGGGGCTCTACAATGAGCAGTTCTTC. This chain connects TRBV10-1 to TRBJ2-1; weak D call: TRBD2 (7 bases). The length of the CDR3 is 16 residues. With 0 bases removed from V and 3 bases from J, the gap between germline ends came to 12 bases. Germline V gene sequence: CDR1 WNHNN, CDR2 SYGVQD (reference sequence).

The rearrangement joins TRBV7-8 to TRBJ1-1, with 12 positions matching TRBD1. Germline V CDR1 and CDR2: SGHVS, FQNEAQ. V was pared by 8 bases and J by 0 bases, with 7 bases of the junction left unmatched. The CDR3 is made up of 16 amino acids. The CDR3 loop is CASFAGTGGMNTEAFF. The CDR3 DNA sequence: TGTGCCAGCTTCGCCGGGACAGGGGGCATGAACACTGAAGCTTTCTTT.

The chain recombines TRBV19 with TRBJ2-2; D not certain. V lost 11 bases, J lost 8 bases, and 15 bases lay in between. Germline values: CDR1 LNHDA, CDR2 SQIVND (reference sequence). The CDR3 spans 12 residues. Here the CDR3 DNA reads TGTGCCGCCGGCCTGACTGTTGGGGAGCTGTTTTTT. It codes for CAAGLTVGELFF.

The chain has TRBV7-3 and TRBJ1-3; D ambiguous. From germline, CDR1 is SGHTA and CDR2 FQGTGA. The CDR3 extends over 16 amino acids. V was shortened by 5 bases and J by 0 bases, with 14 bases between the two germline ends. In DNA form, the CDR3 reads TGTGCCAGCAGCCCCTACGGACGAGACTCTGGAAACACCATATATTTT. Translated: CASSPYGRDSGNTIYF. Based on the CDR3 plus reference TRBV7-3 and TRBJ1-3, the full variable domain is GAGVSQTPSNKVTEKGKYVELRCDPISGHTALYWYRQSLGQGPEFLIYFQGTGAADDSGLPNDRFFAVRPEGSVSTLKIQRTERGDSAVYLCASSPYGRDSGNTIYFGEGSWLTVV.

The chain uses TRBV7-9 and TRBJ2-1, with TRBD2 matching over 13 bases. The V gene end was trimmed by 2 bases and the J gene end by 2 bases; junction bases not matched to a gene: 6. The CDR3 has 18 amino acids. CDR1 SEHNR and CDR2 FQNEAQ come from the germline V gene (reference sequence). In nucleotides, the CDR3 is TGTGCCAGCAGCTTACGTAGACTAGCGGGAGGAACCTACAATGAGCAGTTCTTC. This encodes CASSLRRLAGGTYNEQFF.

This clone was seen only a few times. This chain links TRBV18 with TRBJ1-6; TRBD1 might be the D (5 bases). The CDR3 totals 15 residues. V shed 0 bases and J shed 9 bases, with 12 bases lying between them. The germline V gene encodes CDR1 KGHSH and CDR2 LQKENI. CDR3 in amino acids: CASSPPGTLVSPLHF. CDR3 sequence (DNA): TGTGCCAGCTCACCACCGGGGACTTTGGTTTCACCCCTCCACTTT.

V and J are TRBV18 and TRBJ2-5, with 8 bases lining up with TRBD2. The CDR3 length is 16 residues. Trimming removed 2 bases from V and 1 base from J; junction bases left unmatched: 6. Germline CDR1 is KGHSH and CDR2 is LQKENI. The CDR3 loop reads CASSPMAGGSQETQYF. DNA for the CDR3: TGTGCCAGCTCACCAATGGCGGGGGGCTCCCAAGAGACCCAGTACTTC. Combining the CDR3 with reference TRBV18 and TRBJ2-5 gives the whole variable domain NAGVMQNPRHLVRRRGQEARLRCSPMKGHSHVYWYRQLPEEGLKFMVYLQKENIIDESGMPKERFSAEFPKEGPSILRIQQVVRGDSAAYFCASSPMAGGSQETQYFGPGTRLLVL.

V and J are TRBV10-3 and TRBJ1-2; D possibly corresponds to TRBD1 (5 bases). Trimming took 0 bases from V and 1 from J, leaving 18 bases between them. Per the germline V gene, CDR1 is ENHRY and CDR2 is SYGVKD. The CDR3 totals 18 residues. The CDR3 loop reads CAISESSRGLLLNYGYTF. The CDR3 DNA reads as TGTGCCATCAGTGAGTCGAGTCGGGGACTCCTTCTTAACTATGGCTACACCTTC.